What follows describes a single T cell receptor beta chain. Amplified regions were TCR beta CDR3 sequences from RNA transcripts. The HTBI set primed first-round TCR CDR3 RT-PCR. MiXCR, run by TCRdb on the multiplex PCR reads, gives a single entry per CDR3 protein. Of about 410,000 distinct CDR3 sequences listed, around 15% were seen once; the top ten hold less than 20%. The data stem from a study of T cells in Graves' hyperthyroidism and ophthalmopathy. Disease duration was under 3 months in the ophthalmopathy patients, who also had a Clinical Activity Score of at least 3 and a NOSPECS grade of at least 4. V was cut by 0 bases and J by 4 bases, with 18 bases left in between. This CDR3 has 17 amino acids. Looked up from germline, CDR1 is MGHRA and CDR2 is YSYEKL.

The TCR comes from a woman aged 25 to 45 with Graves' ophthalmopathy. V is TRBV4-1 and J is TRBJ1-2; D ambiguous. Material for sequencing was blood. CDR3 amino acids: CASSQDPVRQGGYGYTF. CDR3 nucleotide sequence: TGCGCCAGCAGCCAAGATCCCGTAAGACAAGGAGGCTATGGCTACACCTTC.